This T cell receptor (beta chain) was documented in a study of radiation and T cells in renal cell carcinoma. Germline V gene data show CDR1 as SGHVS and CDR2 as FQNEAQ. V lost 6 bases to trimming and J lost 2 bases, with 17 bases between them. The CDR3 is 16 residues long. Data came from immunoSEQ multiplex PCR; TCRdb stores just in-frame clones and leaves some out. The sample yields roughly 130,000 clones, about 81% seen once. This sample's time point: blood 2 weeks post-SBRT. The treatment here: 15 Gy SBRT to primary tumor, nephrectomy 4 weeks later. The tumor was a clear cell renal cell carcinoma. This sample comprised blood, obtained from a patient whose treatment included radiotherapy and nephrectomy. The rearrangement links TRBV7-8 to TRBJ2-4; tentative D call: TRBD2 (5 bases). The clonotype comes from a woman aged 60-75 years with renal cell carcinoma. The CDR3 loop reads CASSRTDLATKNIQYF. The CDR3 region has the DNA TGTGCCAGCAGTCGAACCGACCTAGCAACCAAAAACATTCAGTACTTC. Full variable domain (remainder filled in from reference TRBV7-8 and TRBJ2-4): GAGVSQSPRYKVAKRGQDVALRCDPISGHVSLFWYQQALGQGPEFLTYFQNEAQLDKSGLPSDRFFAERPEGSVSTLKIQRTQQEDSAVYLCASSRTDLATKNIQYFGAGTRLSVL.